This T cell receptor (beta chain) was identified during a study of blood T cell repertoires in COVID-19. Study as a whole: The samples span acute and convalescent COVID-19 from the United States, Italy and Spain. PBMCs, B-cell-depleted T cells, or T cells were the source of the cDNA or gDNA that made up the material.

With 2 bases removed from V and 3 bases from J, the gap between germline ends came to 8 bases. From germline, CDR1 is SNHLY and CDR2 FYNNEI. CDR3 length: 14 residues. The authors' processing: Reference gene primer amplification yielded estimated nucleated cell counts. Using immunoSEQ multiplex PCR, the repertoire was profiled, and TCRdb retains in-frame clones only, with some absent. The DNA was the basis for D and trimming; V, J and clone size are from that table. In the table there are 250,000 to 300,000 clones, over 70% of which are singletons. This clone was seen only a few times. V and J are TRBV2 and TRBJ1-3, with D uncertain. The clonotype comes from an elderly woman with acute or convalescent COVID-19. What was sequenced was peripheral blood. The CDR3 region is CASSEWLDGNTIYF. CDR3 in DNA: TGTGCCAGCAGTGAATGGTTAGATGGAAACACCATATATTTT.